The next 5 T cell receptor beta chains were all read from a single sample in a study of shared clonotypes between healthy human individuals. The repertoire was sequenced with immunoSEQ multiplex PCR; TCRdb's copy has only in-frame clones and lacks some. In the table there are about 980,000 clones, 76% of which are singletons. The sample comprised memory CD4+ T cells sorted from blood. The subset was: CD45RA-negative fraction. Every receptor here comes from a man between 18 and 35 years old in good health.

This chain links TRBV30 with TRBJ1-3; D gene ambiguous. V was pared by 3 bases and J by 4 bases, with 16 bases between. The CDR3 runs to 15 residues. Per germline, CDR1 GTSNPN and CDR2 SVGIG (reference sequence). In DNA form, the CDR3 reads TGTGCCTGGAGAGGACCGTCGCTCTCCGGAAACACCATATATTTT. Translated: CAWRGPSLSGNTIYF.

With respect to this clone: This sample includes further DNA sequences coding for the same CDR3. The chain carries TRBV5-1 and TRBJ2-1, with a tentative D call TRBD1 (6 bases). Trimming shortened V by 0 bases and J by 4 bases, and 8 bases separated the two germline ends. Germline V gene lookup returns CDR1 SGHRS and CDR2 YFSETQ. The CDR3 totals 14 residues. The CDR3 DNA reads TGCGCCAGCAGCTTGGGGGGGCGGTACAATGAGCAGTTCTTC. Encoded protein: CASSLGGRYNEQFF.

This rearrangement joins TRBV10-3 to TRBJ1-3, with 7 bases fitting TRBD1. Germline V lookup: CDR1 ENHRY, CDR2 SYGVKD. The CDR3 spans 14 residues. V shed 10 bases, J shed 0 bases, and the junction held 6 bases outside the gene matches. CDR3 bases: TGTGCCAGTCGGACAGGCCGCTCTGGAAACACCATATATTTT. The encoded protein is CASRTGRSGNTIYF.

The rearrangement joins TRBV7-2 to TRBJ2-1, with D unclear. CDR1 is SGHTA, CDR2 FQGNSA, per germline. Trimming took 5 bases from V and 7 from J, leaving 15 bases between them. The CDR3 totals 14 residues. Here the CDR3 DNA reads TGTGCCAGCAGCCGGCTTAGTGAAGGGAATGAGCAGTTCTTC. Amino acids: CASSRLSEGNEQFF.

CDR3 DNA sequence: TGCGCCAGCAGCCAGGAAACTAGCGGGTATAGCACAGATACGCAGTATTTT. Its translation: CASSQETSGYSTDTQYF. The V and J genes are TRBV4-3 and TRBJ2-3; 9 bases fit TRBD2. This CDR3 is 17 amino acids long. In germline, CDR1 is LGHNA, CDR2 YSLEER. V dropped 3 bases and J dropped 0; count of bases not matched to a gene: 7.